Listed below are T cell receptor beta chains from one sample, sequenced in a study of OX40 agonist ivuxolimab in advanced cancers. The protocol was immunoSEQ multiplex PCR, while the TCRdb copy is restricted to in-frame clones and leaves out a portion. The repertoire holds approximately 60,000 clones, with about 90% as singletons. This material consisted of CD4+ or CD8+ T cells sorted from blood, taken in a trial of the OX40 agonist ivuxolimab. The receptors were gathered from an adult with an advanced solid tumor such as melanoma, head and neck, liver or kidney cancer. CDR3s include the opening cysteine and the closing phenylalanine or tryptophan. A D gene is named only where the DNA matches it firmly. Part of the rows lack a size; the others show once, few, many or a class for expanded clones.

d_call	v_call	clone_size	j_call	cdr3_aa	cdr3_nt
TRBD1	TRBV25-1	NA	TRBJ1-4	CASSLTGLNEKLFF	TGTGCCAGCAGCCTGACAGGGCTCAATGAAAAACTGTTTTTT
NA	TRBV15	NA	TRBJ2-5	CATSRLQETQYF	TGTGCCACCAGCAGACTCCAAGAGACCCAGTACTTC
TRBD1	TRBV5-1	NA	TRBJ1-1	CASSWDRVNTEAFF	TGCGCCAGCAGCTGGGACAGGGTGAACACTGAAGCTTTCTTT
TRBD2	TRBV7-3	NA	TRBJ2-1	CASSLAGGRQFF	TGTGCCAGCAGCTTAGCGGGAGGTCGGCAGTTCTTC
NA	TRBV7-2	NA	TRBJ2-7	CASRLAGARYEQYF	TGTGCCAGCAGGCTTGCGGGGGCAAGGTACGAGCAGTACTTC
NA	TRBV5-1	NA	TRBJ1-3	CASSLDPISGNTIYF	TGCGCCAGCAGCTTGGACCCTATCTCTGGAAACACCATATATTTT
NA	TRBV29-1	NA	TRBJ2-1	CSVRGLNVGEQFF	TGCAGCGTCCGGGGGCTCAACGTAGGTGAGCAGTTCTTC
TRBD1	TRBV6-6	few	TRBJ1-6	CASSSTGDSPLHF	TGTGCCAGCAGTTCAACAGGGGACTCACCCCTCCACTTT
NA	TRBV4-3	NA	TRBJ2-7	CASSQDMRVQEQYF	TGCGCCAGCAGCCAAGATATGAGGGTTCAGGAGCAGTACTTC
NA	TRBV28	NA	TRBJ2-3	CASSLSGERSDTQYF	TGTGCCAGCAGTTTATCGGGGGAGAGGTCAGATACGCAGTATTTT
NA	TRBV7-9	NA	TRBJ2-2	CASSLGRTGELFF	TGTGCCAGCAGCTTAGGGCGCACCGGGGAGCTGTTTTTT
TRBD1	TRBV2	NA	TRBJ2-7	CASNVGQGNEQYF	TGTGCCAGCAACGTAGGACAGGGCAACGAGCAGTACTTC
NA	TRBV4-3	NA	TRBJ1-5	CASKGRGSEKHF	TGCGCCAGCAAAGGCAGGGGCTCTGAGAAGCATTTT
NA	TRBV5-6	NA	TRBJ1-6	CASSLAPGDPDHF	TGTGCCAGCAGCTTGGCCCCAGGGGACCCAGACCACTTT
TRBD1	TRBV6-1	NA	TRBJ1-2	CASRVTQGAGGYTF	TGTGCCAGCAGAGTAACCCAGGGGGCTGGTGGCTACACCTTC
NA	TRBV7-7	NA	TRBJ2-2	CASSRDLAGELFF	TGTGCCAGCAGCCGGGACTTGGCTGGGGAGCTGTTTTTT
TRBD2	TRBV27	NA	TRBJ2-3	CASSLGLAGGSSTDTQYF	TGTGCCAGCAGTTTGGGCCTAGCGGGGGGCTCTAGCACAGATACGCAGTATTTT